Following are 25 T cell receptor beta chains from one sample sequenced in a study of blood T cell repertoires in COVID-19. The repertoire was sequenced with immunoSEQ multiplex PCR; TCRdb's copy has only in-frame clones and lacks some. The data contain fewer than 250,000 clones, roughly 90% of them singletons. The specimen sequenced was peripheral blood. These receptors came from a man aged 60 to 75 with COVID-19, enrolled during active disease.

This chain links TRBV4-3 with TRBJ2-7; the match to TRBD2 covers 8 bases. The CDR3 contains 16 residues. CDR1 LGHNA and CDR2 YSLEER come from the germline V gene. The J segment lost 5 bases and the V segment lost 0 bases, leaving 9 bases of the junction unmatched. CDR3 nucleotide sequence: TGCGCCAGCAGCCAAGATTCTCCGGGAGGGCAAGACGAGCAGTACTTC. Its protein product is CASSQDSPGGQDEQYF.

The CDR3 bases are TGTGCCAGCAGTTACGGGGCAGGGGTTACGGGGGAGCAGTACTTC. Translating it yields CASSYGAGVTGEQYF. The rearrangement joins TRBV6-5 to TRBJ2-7, with a possible D match to TRBD1 (6 bases). Germline V gene data show CDR1 as MNHEY and CDR2 as SVGAGI. This CDR3 contains 15 residues. V was trimmed by 2 bases and J by 7 bases, leaving 18 bases between them.

The chain uses TRBV30 and TRBJ1-2; D is uncertain. Per germline, CDR1 GTSNPN and CDR2 SVGIG (reference sequence). The CDR3 covers 15 residues. The V end lost 7 bases, the J end lost 1 base, and 19 bases lay between the germline ends. CDR3 loop: CASLLRLANNYGYTF. CDR3 coding DNA: TGTGCCTCCCTCCTTCGGCTAGCGAATAACTATGGCTACACCTTC.

The chain is built from TRBV6-1 and TRBJ2-7, with D maybe TRBD1 (5 bases). Per germline, CDR1 MNHNS and CDR2 SASEGT. There are 15 residues in the CDR3. V lost 1 base, J lost 2 bases, and 12 bases lay in between. The CDR3 sequence: CASSEGVWGTYEQYF. The DNA for the CDR3 is TGTGCCAGCAGTGAAGGGGTTTGGGGCACCTACGAGCAGTACTTC.

V and J are TRBV24-1 and TRBJ2-3; 8 bases align to TRBD1. The germline V gene encodes CDR1 KGHDR and CDR2 SFDVKD. This CDR3 has 15 residues. With V trimmed by 0 bases and J by 5 bases, 3 bases remained unmatched. The CDR3 loop reads CATSDLAGGRDTQYF. In DNA, the CDR3 is TGTGCCACCAGTGATTTGGCAGGGGGCCGAGATACGCAGTATTTT.

In DNA form, the CDR3 reads TGTGCCAGCAGTTCCCCACTGACTAGCGGGAGAGCCAAAAACATTCAGTACTTC. Its translation is CASSSPLTSGRAKNIQYF. The chain uses TRBV27 and TRBJ2-4; 12 positions agree with TRBD2. V trimming: 4 bases; J trimming: 0 bases; junction bases outside the gene matches: 7. This CDR3 is built from 18 residues. CDR1 MNHEY and CDR2 SMNVEV come from the germline V gene (reference sequence).

In DNA form, the CDR3 reads TGTGCCAGTAGTATAGAGCAAAGGGGGACTGAAGCTTTCTTT. This codes for CASSIEQRGTEAFF. The chain recombines TRBV19 with TRBJ1-1; TRBD1 is a possible D gene (6 bases). CDR1 and CDR2 from the germline V gene are LNHDA and SQIVND (reference sequence). Trimming left V 0 bases short and J 5 bases short, with 10 bases between. The CDR3 sequence is 14 residues long.

The chain uses TRBV9 and TRBJ1-1; 7 bases fit TRBD1. The CDR3 is made up of 15 amino acids. V shed 0 bases and J 5 bases; nucleotides not matched to a gene: 7. Looked up from germline, CDR1 is SGDLS and CDR2 is YYNGEE. The CDR3 DNA is TGTGCCAGCAGCGTAGAAGGCCCAGGGGGGACTGAAGCTTTCTTT. It yields the protein CASSVEGPGGTEAFF. Complete variable domain (other parts from reference TRBV9 and TRBJ1-1): DSGVTQTPKHLITATGQRVTLRCSPRSGDLSVYWYQQSLDQGLQFLIQYYNGEERAKGNILERFSAQQFPDLHSELNLSSLELGDSALYFCASSVEGPGGTEAFFGQGTRLTVV.

The chain recombines TRBV6-2 or TRBV6-3 with TRBJ2-7; 7 positions agree with TRBD2. This CDR3 has 15 amino acids. After removal of 0 bases from V and 5 bases from J, the junction contained 7 bases not matched to a gene. Germline CDR1 MNHEY, CDR2 SVGEGT. This CDR3 is CASSYSRGGSHEQYF. Here the CDR3 DNA reads TGTGCCAGCAGTTACTCGAGGGGCGGGAGCCACGAGCAGTACTTC.

The V gene is TRBV6-5, the J gene TRBJ2-2; TRBD1 matches at 7 bases. Germline lookup yields CDR1 MNHEY and CDR2 SVGAGI. V lost 7 bases, J lost 8 bases, and 10 bases stayed unmatched. This CDR3 is 14 amino acids long. This chain's CDR3 is CASTPLRGMGELFF. Written as DNA, the CDR3 is TGTGCCAGCACCCCCCTCAGGGGGATGGGGGAGCTGTTTTTT.

The chain carries TRBV3-1 (or the pseudogene TRBV3-2) and TRBJ1-1; D possibly corresponds to TRBD1 (5 bases). Per the germline V gene, CDR1 is LGHDT and CDR2 is YNNKEL (reference sequence). Trimming pared 0 bases from V and 1 base from J, leaving 12 bases between. The CDR3 has 16 residues. CDR3 in DNA: TGTGCCAGCAGCCAAGATCAGCGACAGCGGAACACTGAAGCTTTCTTT. Its protein product is CASSQDQRQRNTEAFF.

The chain employs TRBV6-5 and TRBJ1-1, with D perhaps matching TRBD1 (5 bases). The CDR3 consists of 14 residues. V dropped 6 bases and J dropped 1 base, with 12 bases sitting between them. The germline CDR1 and CDR2 sequences are MNHEY and SVGAGI. This chain's CDR3 is CASSPRAANTEAFF. The CDR3, as DNA: TGTGCCAGCAGCCCCAGGGCAGCGAACACTGAAGCTTTCTTT.

The rearrangement links TRBV28 to TRBJ1-3; D is perhaps TRBD1 (6 bases). CDR3 length: 16 residues. V shed 4 bases and J shed 2 bases, with 15 bases lying between them. Germline V gene sequence: CDR1 MDHEN, CDR2 SYDVKM. Here the CDR3 reads CASSSQKQGPGNTIYF. The CDR3 DNA reads as TGTGCCAGCAGTTCGCAAAAACAGGGACCTGGAAACACCATATATTTT. The variable domain in full, with the rest retrieved from reference TRBV28 and TRBJ1-3, is DVKVTQSSRYLVKRTGEKVFLECVQDMDHENMFWYRQDPGLGLRLIYFSYDVKMKEKGDIPEGYSVSREKKERFSLILESASTNQTSMYLCASSSQKQGPGNTIYFGEGSWLTVV.

This clone was seen only once. The V and J genes are TRBV28 and TRBJ1-2; 9 nucleotides line up with TRBD1. Germline trimming cut 6 bases from V and 5 bases from J; bases unmatched to any gene: 7. The CDR3 is 14 amino acids. Looked up from germline, CDR1 is MDHEN and CDR2 is SYDVKM. The CDR3 sequence is CASRTGGAAYGYTF. The DNA of the CDR3 is TGTGCCAGCAGGACAGGGGGAGCCGCTTATGGCTACACCTTC.

The V and J genes are TRBV5-1 and TRBJ1-5; 12 bases line up with TRBD1. This CDR3 has 17 amino acids. V lost 4 bases and J lost 0; bases outside the gene matches: 5. Germline V CDR1 and CDR2: SGHRS, YFSETQ. The DNA of the CDR3 is TGCGCCAGCAGCCCAGGGACAGGGGGCCGTAGCAATCAGCCCCAGCATTTT. Translating it yields CASSPGTGGRSNQPQHF.

The chain links TRBV7-2 to TRBJ1-1, with D perhaps matching TRBD1 (5 bases). With 2 bases removed from V and 1 base from J, the gap between germline ends came to 14 bases. This CDR3 spans 16 amino acids. In germline, CDR1 is SGHTA, CDR2 FQGNSA. CDR3 bases: TGTGCCAGCAGCTTAAGGCAGGGTGTAGGGAACACTGAAGCTTTCTTT. Protein product: CASSLRQGVGNTEAFF.

For the CDR3, the DNA is TGTGCCAGCAGTGAGGGGACAGTTTATAGCAATCAGCCCCAGCATTTT. Amino acid sequence: CASSEGTVYSNQPQHF. The V and J genes are TRBV6-1 and TRBJ1-5; 7 positions agree with TRBD1. The germline gives CDR1 MNHNS, CDR2 SASEGT. V lost 3 bases, J lost 0 bases, and 5 bases stayed unmatched. The CDR3 covers 16 residues.

This clone was seen only a few times. The CDR3 DNA sequence: TGTGCCAGCAGTTTATCGGGAGGGGGGAGATATGGCTACACCTTC. Translating it yields CASSLSGGGRYGYTF. This rearrangement joins TRBV28 to TRBJ1-2; D may be TRBD1 (6 bases). Germline CDR1 and CDR2: MDHEN and SYDVKM. V lost 1 base and J lost 5, with 14 bases in between. CDR3 length equals 15 residues.

The chain employs TRBV28 and TRBJ2-7, with a weak D call TRBD1 (5 bases). Trimming stripped 1 base from V and 5 bases from J, with 21 bases between. Germline V gene data show CDR1 as MDHEN and CDR2 as SYDVKM. CDR3 length: 17 amino acids. The CDR3: CASSLSVARGNQHEQYF. The CDR3 nucleotides read TGTGCCAGCAGTTTATCCGTGGCTAGGGGTAATCAGCACGAGCAGTACTTC.

The V call is TRBV12-3 or TRBV12-4, the J call TRBJ2-1; D perhaps matches TRBD2 (6 bases). The CDR3 loop spans 12 amino acids. V was trimmed by 5 bases and J by 10 bases, leaving 12 bases between them. This chain's CDR3 is CASSPPGREQFF. CDR3 DNA: TGTGCCAGCAGTCCGCCGGGGAGGGAGCAGTTCTTC.

This rearrangement joins TRBV5-1 to TRBJ2-1; 9 bases are shared with TRBD2. Germline trimming cut 0 bases from V and 4 bases from J; bases unmatched to any gene: 14. The CDR3 has 19 residues. Per the germline V gene, CDR1 is SGHRS and CDR2 is YFSETQ. The CDR3 nucleotides are TGCGCCAGCAGCTTGGCCTGGGTTAATAGCGGGGGCTCTTACAATGAGCAGTTCTTC. Amino acid sequence: CASSLAWVNSGGSYNEQFF.

This sequence joins TRBV29-1 and TRBJ1-2, with D unclear. The CDR3 totals 13 residues. V was cut by 3 bases and J by 3 bases, with 11 bases left in between. Germline V lookup: CDR1 SQVTM, CDR2 ANQGSEA. CDR3 residues: CSVDPSGYYGYTF. DNA of the CDR3: TGCAGCGTTGATCCTTCGGGTTACTATGGCTACACCTTC.

This rearrangement joins TRBV14 to TRBJ1-5; D remains unclear. This CDR3 contains 13 residues. V lost 5 bases to trimming and J lost 6 bases, with 11 bases between them. Germline assignment: CDR1 SGHDN and CDR2 FVKESK. The DNA for the CDR3 is TGTGCCAGCAGCTTCGAGGCGGCTCAGCCCCAGCATTTT. Protein: CASSFEAAQPQHF.

The genes are TRBV2 and TRBJ2-7; D remains ambiguous. The germline V gene encodes CDR1 SNHLY and CDR2 FYNNEI. The length of the CDR3 is 14 residues. V lost 8 bases, J lost 4 bases, and 18 bases lay in between. CDR3 loop: CASCSPRLKYEQYF. In nucleotides, the CDR3 is TGTGCCAGCTGCTCCCCTCGCCTAAAGTACGAGCAGTACTTC.

This clone was seen a handful of times. The rearrangement links TRBV10-3 to TRBJ1-5, with TRBD1 identical over 8 bases. The CDR3 consists of 13 residues. Germline-derived CDR1 and CDR2 are ENHRY and SYGVKD. J lost 6 bases, V lost 10 bases, and 8 bases had no gene match. CDR3 protein: CATATGATQPQHF. The CDR3 bases are TGTGCCACCGCGACAGGGGCAACTCAGCCCCAGCATTTT.